The clone carrying this TCR beta chain was counted ten times or more. The sample belongs to a study of T cells in Graves' hyperthyroidism and ophthalmopathy. The CDR3 regions of TCR beta were amplified from RNA transcripts. The HTBI primer set drove a first-round RT-PCR of the TCR CDR3. One entry per CDR3 protein results from TCRdb running MiXCR on the multiplex PCR reads. Of 550,000 to 850,000 distinct CDR3 sequences listed, about 17% are singletons. V lost 1 base to trimming and J lost 4 bases, with 14 bases between them. Germline V gene sequence: CDR1 MGHRA, CDR2 YSYEKL. This CDR3 is 15 amino acids long.

This TCR was recovered from a woman aged 45 to 65 with Graves' hyperthyroidism that later progressed to Graves' ophthalmopathy. The sequencing input was blood. This chain links TRBV4-1 with TRBJ2-7; D gene unclear. The DNA for the CDR3 is TGCGCCAGCAGCCAAGGTCGTGGGATGGTTTACGAGCAGTACTTC. Translation gives CASSQGRGMVYEQYF.